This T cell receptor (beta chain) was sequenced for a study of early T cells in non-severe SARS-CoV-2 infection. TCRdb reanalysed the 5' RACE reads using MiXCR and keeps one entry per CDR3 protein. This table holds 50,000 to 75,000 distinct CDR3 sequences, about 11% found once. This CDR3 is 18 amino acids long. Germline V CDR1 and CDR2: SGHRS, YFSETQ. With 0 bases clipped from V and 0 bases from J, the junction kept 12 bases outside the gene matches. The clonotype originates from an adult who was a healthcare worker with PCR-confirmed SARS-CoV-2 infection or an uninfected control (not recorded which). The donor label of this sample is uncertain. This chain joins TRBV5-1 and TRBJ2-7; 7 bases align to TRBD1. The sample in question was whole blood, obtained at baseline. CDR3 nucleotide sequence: TGCGCCAGCAGCTTGGCCACAGGGGTTCCCGTCAGCTCCTACGAGCAGTACGTC. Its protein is CASSLATGVPVSSYEQYV.